This TCR beta chain was captured in a study of early T cells in non-severe SARS-CoV-2 infection (dated by TCRdb to the early 2020s). Study-wide context: TCR sequencing used bulk RNA from unsorted whole blood, so alpha and beta chains could not be paired.

Relative to germline, V is 4 bases shorter and J is 1 base shorter, with 4 bases between their ends. The CDR3, cysteine through phenylalanine, is 12 amino acids long. Only the CDR3 DNA is retained, 36 bases long and in frame from the first base. Libraries were constructed by 5' RACE. The sequencer listed for this sample is NextSeq 500. Unique molecular identifiers were attached to individual cDNA molecules in the TCR library protocol so that sequencing error and PCR bias could be corrected. Both TCR alpha and beta chains were sequenced, and tight co-correlation was observed between alpha and beta sequence abundances in each sample. As for the original processing: Decombinator V4 was used to perform V gene, J gene and CDR3 annotation of TCR sequences. Expanded TCRs were defined as changing significantly between any two time points under a Poisson model with p below 0.0001. TCR abundances were normalised to the total number of TCRs sequenced in each sample and reported as counts per million. MAIT TCRs were defined by TRAV1-2 paired with TRAJ12, TRAJ20 or TRAJ33, and iNKT TCRs by TRAV10 paired with TRAJ18. VDJdb, accessed 1 November 2021, was searched for CMV, EBV and SARS-CoV-2 annotated TCRs, with TCRs annotated for multiple antigens excluded. The raw public data were reprocessed by TCRdb itself: fastp quality trimming at Q25, MiXCR clonotype calling, in-frame beta chains only. Every entry covers one CDR3 protein and lists the most common genes and DNA from its rows. The V and J calls and clone size are TCRdb's, not the authors'. This sample gives fewer than 80,000 distinct CDR3 sequences in total; around 11% of them show up just once. The top ten hold approximately 1% of the sample.

Overall study outcomes, separate from this receptor: VDJdb matching was skewed toward anti-spike CD8 responses and likely underestimated virus-specific expansions, missing private and CD4 specificities.

This was a case-control study nested in a cohort of healthcare workers in London, UK, who had nasopharyngeal swab PCR tests and blood samples taken every week. Healthcare workers were recruited between 23 and 31 March 2020, during the week of the UK lockdown, and were followed weekly for up to roughly 16 weeks. There are a few counts of this clonotype. It lacks a known antigen. No base qualities exist here, and no much larger clone lies one base off it. The chain is encoded by TRBV12-3 or TRBV12-4 joined to TRBJ2-5; the D gene cannot be named for sure. This receptor was obtained from an adult who was a healthcare worker with PCR-confirmed SARS-CoV-2 infection or an uninfected control (not recorded which). The donor label of this sample is uncertain. The starting material was whole blood, obtained at baseline. The DNA sequence is as follows: TGTGCCAGCAGTTCCGGCCAAGAGACCCAGTACTTC. It specifies CASSSGQETQYF.